The 20 T cell receptor beta chains presented below share a single source sample, sequenced in a study of vaccination effects on CD4 cells after COVID-19. The ViraFEST assay expanded antigen-specific CD4+ T cells with viral peptide pools before sequencing. The culture ran for 10 to 11 days, and then CD4+ T cells were isolated. The person had a PCR-confirmed SARS-CoV-2 infection during March to December 2020. Generated by immunoSEQ multiplex PCR, the TCRdb table keeps only in-frame clones and is missing some. Altogether under 55,000 clones are present, approximately 72% being singletons, with the ten largest covering approximately 28%. The antigens of these receptors remain unknown. The starting material was CD4+ T cells from PBMCs cultured with a peptide pool, obtained before COVID-19 vaccination. The receptors shown here come from a human donor who had a prior SARS-CoV-2 infection.

The count of this clone is one. V is TRBV3-1 (or the pseudogene TRBV3-2) and J is TRBJ2-3, with 9 bases aligning to TRBD2. Trimming at V came to 1 base and at J to 0 bases, leaving 8 bases not matched to a gene. Germline CDR1 LGHDT, CDR2 YNNKEL (reference sequence). This CDR3 spans 18 amino acids. The CDR3 sequence: CASSQVPNLAGSTDTQYF. The DNA of the CDR3 is TGTGCCAGCAGCCAAGTCCCAAACCTAGCGGGGAGCACAGATACGCAGTATTTT.

V and J are TRBV7-9 and TRBJ2-5, with D perhaps TRBD1 (6 bases). Germline values: CDR1 SEHNR, CDR2 FQNEAQ (reference sequence). The CDR3 runs 17 residues. Trimming pared 5 bases from V and 5 bases from J, leaving 24 bases between. The CDR3 DNA follows: TGTGCCAGCAGCCCGCCAGGGTTCGGTCAGGGGTGGGAGACCCAGTACTTC. Residues: CASSPPGFGQGWETQYF.

The rearrangement uses TRBV7-3 and TRBJ1-2; 8 nucleotides agree with TRBD1. The CDR3 covers 13 residues. From germline, CDR1 is SGHTA and CDR2 FQGTGA. After removal of 5 bases from V and 4 bases from J, the junction contained 3 bases not matched to a gene. The CDR3 protein is CASSPGQAYGYTF. Here the CDR3 DNA reads TGTGCCAGCAGCCCGGGACAGGCCTATGGCTACACCTTC.

This clone has only a few counts. The chain has TRBV9 and TRBJ1-6; perhaps TRBD1 as D (5 bases). Germline CDR1 is SGDLS and CDR2 is YYNGEE. V was cut by 4 bases and J by 9 bases, with 20 bases left in between. The CDR3 runs 16 residues. The CDR3 sequence: CASSSRGNPRGSPLHF. The CDR3, as DNA: TGTGCCAGCAGCTCCCGGGGGAACCCGCGGGGTTCACCCCTCCACTTT.

The chain recombines TRBV3-1 (or the pseudogene TRBV3-2) with TRBJ2-7; 8 positions match TRBD2. V trimming: 1 base; J trimming: 3 bases; junction bases outside the gene matches: 8. Per germline, CDR1 LGHDT and CDR2 YNNKEL (reference sequence). CDR3 size: 16 residues. CDR3 in DNA: TGTGCCAGCAGCCAAGGCCTAGCGGGTGGGGTCTACGAGCAGTACTTC. Translating it yields CASSQGLAGGVYEQYF.

The J gene is TRBJ2-1, the V gene TRBV6-5; 8 bases are a match to TRBD2. V shed 5 bases and J 0 bases; nucleotides not matched to a gene: 3. Per germline, CDR1 MNHEY and CDR2 SVGAGI. This CDR3 spans 15 amino acids. The CDR3 protein is CASSSGGSSYNEQFF. The DNA for the CDR3 is TGTGCCAGCAGTAGCGGGGGAAGCTCCTACAATGAGCAGTTCTTC.

The chain recombines TRBV2 with TRBJ2-2; 10 bases are shared with TRBD2. V lost 7 bases, J lost 6 bases, and 8 bases stayed unmatched. The CDR3 has 15 amino acids. In germline, CDR1 is SNHLY, CDR2 FYNNEI. The CDR3 DNA sequence: TGTGCCAGCAACTTAGCGGGAGGACCCCCCGGGGAGCTGTTTTTT. Translating it yields CASNLAGGPPGELFF. The full variable domain, in which reference TRBV2 and TRBJ2-2 provide the parts outside the CDR3, is EPEVTQTPSHQVTQMGQEVILRCVPISNHLYFYWYRQILGQKVEFLVSFYNNEISEKSEIFDDQFSVERPDGSNFTLKIRSTKLEDSAMYFCASNLAGGPPGELFFGEGSRLTVL.

The chain links TRBV15 to TRBJ1-4, with D possibly TRBD1 on 5 matching bases. CDR1 and CDR2 from the germline V gene are LNHNV and YYDKDF (reference sequence). With 2 bases removed from V and 7 bases from J, the gap between germline ends came to 14 bases. There are 15 residues in the CDR3. The CDR3 here is CATSRPRGQTEKLFF. The CDR3 DNA follows: TGTGCCACCAGCAGACCGAGGGGTCAAACTGAAAAACTGTTTTTT. Using reference TRBV15 and TRBJ1-4 for the parts outside the CDR3, the full variable domain is DAMVIQNPRYQVTQFGKPVTLSCSQTLNHNVMYWYQQKSSQAPKLLFHYYDKDFNNEADTPDNFQSRRPNTSFCFLDIRSPGLGDTAMYLCATSRPRGQTEKLFFGSGTQLSVL.

The chain combines TRBV2 with TRBJ1-1; D is undetermined. Trimming removed 5 bases from V and 6 bases from J, with 22 bases in between. This CDR3 comprises 16 residues. Germline V gives CDR1 SNHLY, CDR2 FYNNEI. The CDR3 coding sequence is TGTGCCAGCAGTCGATCCGCCGGACGGATTTGGGCTGAAGCTTTCTTT. This sequence encodes CASSRSAGRIWAEAFF.

This chain connects TRBV2 to TRBJ1-6; TRBD1 matches 8 bases. This CDR3 contains 13 residues. The germline V gene has CDR1 SNHLY and CDR2 FYNNEI. J gave up 13 bases and V 7 bases, and 9 bases lay outside the gene matches. The CDR3 nucleotides are TGTGCCAGCAACAGACAGGGGACGCTTCCCCTCCACTTT. As protein: CASNRQGTLPLHF. Full variable domain (outside the CDR3, taken from reference TRBV2 and TRBJ1-6): EPEVTQTPSHQVTQMGQEVILRCVPISNHLYFYWYRQILGQKVEFLVSFYNNEISEKSEIFDDQFSVERPDGSNFTLKIRSTKLEDSAMYFCASNRQGTLPLHFGNGTRLTVT.

The chain is built from TRBV7-3 and TRBJ2-5, with 11 bases that match TRBD2. The trim removed 2 bases at V and 1 base at J, leaving 0 bases unmatched. The CDR3 contains 15 residues. Germline V lookup: CDR1 SGHTA, CDR2 FQGTGA. The CDR3, as DNA: TGTGCCAGCAGCTTAGGGACTAGCGGCCAAGAGACCCAGTACTTC. It encodes CASSLGTSGQETQYF.

J is TRBJ1-2 and V is TRBV6-2 or TRBV6-3, with D possibly TRBD1 on 6 matching bases. Germline V gene sequence: CDR1 MNHEY, CDR2 SVGEGT. This CDR3 contains 12 residues. Trimming shortened V by 2 bases and J by 6 bases, and 7 bases separated the two germline ends. DNA of the CDR3: TGTGCCAGCAGTTACAGGGGGGATGGCTACACCTTC. Amino acids: CASSYRGDGYTF.

The rearrangement joins TRBV4-1 to TRBJ2-5; D possibly corresponds to TRBD2 (5 bases). CDR3 length: 15 residues. CDR1 MGHRA and CDR2 YSYEKL come from the germline V gene. Trimming left V 0 bases short and J 0 bases short, with 8 bases between. The CDR3 nucleotides are TGCGCCAGCAGCCAAGATTTGACTAACCAAGAGACCCAGTACTTC. Translation gives CASSQDLTNQETQYF.

The rearrangement links TRBV19 to TRBJ1-2, with D possibly TRBD1 on 5 matching bases. CDR3 size: 13 residues. Deletions cut 3 bases from V and 8 bases from J, with 13 bases between. In germline, CDR1 is LNHDA, CDR2 SQIVND (reference sequence). The CDR3 DNA reads TGTGCCAGTAGTATCGATCAGGGCCTGGGCTACACCTTC. This codes for CASSIDQGLGYTF.

This sequence joins TRBV5-4 and TRBJ2-3; 7 bases map to TRBD1. The germline V gene has CDR1 SGHNT and CDR2 YYREEE (reference sequence). The CDR3 is 14 residues long. Unmatched junction bases numbered 5, after V lost 4 bases and J lost 3 bases. The CDR3 loop reads CASSRTGATDTQYF. The CDR3 coding sequence is TGTGCCAGCAGCCGGACAGGAGCAACAGATACGCAGTATTTT.

The chain uses TRBV25-1 and TRBJ2-5, with D possibly TRBD1 on 5 matching bases. The CDR3 is 13 residues long. Germline V CDR1 and CDR2: MGHDK, SYGVNS. V gave up 3 bases and J gave up 3 bases, with 8 bases separating them. The CDR3 reads CASSEGREETQYF. Here the CDR3 DNA reads TGTGCCAGCAGTGAGGGCAGGGAAGAGACCCAGTACTTC.

V is TRBV18 and J is TRBJ1-2; D is undetermined. V was cut by 1 base and J by 6 bases, with 9 bases left in between. The CDR3 spans 13 residues. Germline V gene sequence: CDR1 KGHSH, CDR2 LQKENI. CDR3 amino acids: CASSPLGLDGYTF. DNA of the CDR3: TGTGCCAGCTCACCACTGGGCTTGGATGGCTACACCTTC.

The count of this clone is one. This chain connects TRBV5-6 to TRBJ2-5; no reliable D call. V was trimmed by 3 bases and J by 2 bases, leaving 11 bases between them. CDR1 and CDR2 (germline): SGHDT, YYEEEE. The CDR3 covers 14 residues. The CDR3 here is CASSSPRRQETQYF. The DNA for the CDR3 is TGTGCCAGCAGCTCACCCAGACGGCAAGAGACCCAGTACTTC.

The CDR3 loop reads CASSPDPGLPNEQFF. CDR3 nucleotide sequence: TGTGCCAGCAGCCCAGACCCGGGACTACCCAATGAGCAGTTCTTC. V gene TRBV9 combines with J gene TRBJ2-1; 7 nucleotides align to TRBD2. CDR3 size: 15 residues. Trimming at V came to 4 bases and at J to 6 bases, leaving 10 bases not matched to a gene. Germline V gene lookup returns CDR1 SGDLS and CDR2 YYNGEE.

The chain uses TRBV5-1 and TRBJ2-1; TRBD1 agrees at 8 bases. From germline, CDR1 is SGHRS and CDR2 YFSETQ. The CDR3 sequence is 14 residues long. V trimming: 3 bases; J trimming: 8 bases; junction bases outside the gene matches: 7. CDR3 DNA: TGCGCCAGCAGCTATACACAGGGGGTCGATGAGCAGTTCTTC. This gives the protein CASSYTQGVDEQFF.